The 29 T cell receptor beta chains reported below all come from one sample, sequenced in a study of T cell responses to AZD1222 COVID-19 vaccine. Measured with immunoSEQ multiplex PCR; TCRdb has only the in-frame clones, and not every one. The sample carries approximately 88,000 clones, just over 90% recorded once. Material: peripheral blood, obtained 28 days after the second AZD1222 dose. The receptor set was obtained from an adult who received the AZD1222 COVID-19 vaccine.

The gene calls are TRBV7-2 and TRBJ1-2, with 8 bases that match TRBD1. The CDR3 consists of 12 residues. The germline V gene encodes CDR1 SGHTA and CDR2 FQGNSA. J lost 10 bases, V lost 5 bases, and 6 bases had no gene match. The CDR3 sequence: CASSRDRLDYTF. The CDR3 DNA sequence: TGTGCCAGCAGCCGGGACAGGTTGGACTACACCTTC.

A single count supports this clone. The chain combines TRBV15 with TRBJ2-4; tentative D call: TRBD1 (6 bases). The germline V and J ends were trimmed by 5 bases and 7 bases, with 12 bases remaining between them. Germline CDR1 and CDR2: LNHNV and YYDKDF (reference sequence). This CDR3 is built from 13 residues. CDR3 sequence reads: CATSGDKGNIQYF. Written as DNA, the CDR3 is TGTGCCACCAGCGGGGACAAAGGGAACATTCAGTACTTC.

The chain links TRBV28 to TRBJ1-1, with a tentative D call TRBD1 (5 bases). There are 16 residues in the CDR3. The ends were cut back, 6 bases at V and 4 bases at J, with 21 bases in the middle. Germline loops: CDR1 MDHEN, CDR2 SYDVKM. Here the CDR3 DNA reads TGTGCCAGCAGCCCTTTCGGGGCAGGACGAGGCACTGAAGCTTTCTTT. It encodes CASSPFGAGRGTEAFF.

V gene TRBV2 combines with J gene TRBJ1-2; 8 positions agree with TRBD1. The trim removed 4 bases at V and 9 bases at J, leaving 7 bases unmatched. This CDR3 is 13 amino acids long. Germline loops: CDR1 SNHLY, CDR2 FYNNEI. The CDR3 sequence: CASSVDRDGRYTF. In DNA, the CDR3 is TGTGCCAGCAGTGTGGACAGGGACGGACGCTACACCTTC.

V usage is TRBV11-3 and J usage is TRBJ2-1; 9 nucleotides align to TRBD1. The junction had 6 bases not matched to a gene; V was cut back by 5 bases and J by 4 bases. The CDR3 is 15 amino acids. The germline CDR1 and CDR2 sequences are SGHNT and YENEEA. The CDR3 coding sequence is TGTGCCAGCAGCATCGACAGGGGGATATACAATGAGCAGTTCTTC. Its translation: CASSIDRGIYNEQFF.

This chain connects TRBV3-1 (or the pseudogene TRBV3-2) to TRBJ1-2; D is perhaps TRBD1 (6 bases). This CDR3 has 13 residues. Germline V gene data show CDR1 as LGHDT and CDR2 as YNNKEL (reference sequence). The V and J ends lost 2 bases and 7 bases respectively, with 11 bases between them. The CDR3 region has the DNA TGTGCCAGCAGCCAACTTACAGGGCTTGGCTACACCTTC. Its translation: CASSQLTGLGYTF.

This chain uses TRBV27 with TRBJ2-1; 7 nucleotides align to TRBD2. V was clipped by 6 bases and J by 4 bases; unmatched bases: 15. Germline CDR1 MNHEY, CDR2 SMNVEV (reference sequence). The CDR3 extends over 17 amino acids. The CDR3 coding sequence is TGTGCCAGCAGACCTCAGTTCGGGGGGAGCCTGTACAATGAGCAGTTCTTC. As protein: CASRPQFGGSLYNEQFF.

This rearrangement joins TRBV14 to TRBJ1-1; D unresolved. Germline assignment: CDR1 SGHDN and CDR2 FVKESK. CDR3 length: 15 residues. V was trimmed by 1 base and J by 1 base, leaving 10 bases between them. DNA for the CDR3: TGTGCCAGCAGCCAAGTGGTGGCTCCGAACACTGAAGCTTTCTTT. Protein sequence: CASSQVVAPNTEAFF.

This clone appeared a single time. This chain uses TRBV9 with TRBJ2-1; TRBD2 matches at 9 bases. Losses at the gene ends were 1 base for V and 7 bases for J; bases not matched to a gene: 6. In germline, CDR1 is SGDLS, CDR2 YYNGEE. This CDR3 is built from 15 residues. The CDR3 loop reads CASSVLAGFFNEQFF. The CDR3 region has the DNA TGTGCCAGCAGCGTACTAGCGGGGTTTTTTAATGAGCAGTTCTTC. The full variable domain, rest sourced from reference TRBV9 and TRBJ2-1, is DSGVTQTPKHLITATGQRVTLRCSPRSGDLSVYWYQQSLDQGLQFLIQYYNGEERAKGNILERFSAQQFPDLHSELNLSSLELGDSALYFCASSVLAGFFNEQFFGPGTRLTVL.

V and J are TRBV7-8 and TRBJ2-7; D remains unclear. V shed 2 bases and J shed 2 bases, with 4 bases lying between them. This CDR3 has 12 amino acids. Germline loops: CDR1 SGHVS, CDR2 FQNEAQ. This chain's CDR3 is CASSLRPYEQYF. The CDR3 DNA follows: TGTGCCAGCAGCTTAAGACCCTACGAGCAGTACTTC.

V and J are TRBV28 and TRBJ1-2, with D maybe TRBD1 (5 bases). CDR3 size: 13 residues. The germline gives CDR1 MDHEN, CDR2 SYDVKM. V shed 6 bases and J shed 4 bases, with 12 bases lying between them. CDR3 amino acids: CASRGTEVYGYTF. The CDR3 DNA is TGTGCCAGCAGAGGGACTGAAGTCTATGGCTACACCTTC.

The chain carries TRBV11-2 and TRBJ1-2; TRBD1 is a possible D gene (6 bases). This CDR3 has 16 amino acids. V was trimmed by 5 bases and J by 1 base, leaving 17 bases between them. CDR1 is SGHAT, CDR2 FQNNGV, per germline. Here the CDR3 DNA reads TGTGCCAGCAGCCCCGGACAGTCGTTCCTTAACTATGGCTACACCTTC. Translated, it gives CASSPGQSFLNYGYTF.

J is TRBJ2-5 and V is TRBV27; D might be TRBD2 (6 bases). The CDR3 totals 13 residues. Trimming shortened V by 5 bases and J by 7 bases, and 14 bases separated the two germline ends. Germline CDR1 is MNHEY and CDR2 is SMNVEV (reference sequence). CDR3 protein: CASSQGWRATQYF. The DNA of the CDR3 is TGTGCCAGCAGTCAAGGATGGAGGGCGACCCAGTACTTC.

The sample holds one count of this clone. The rearrangement joins TRBV10-3 to TRBJ1-1; D is unresolved. The length of the CDR3 is 13 residues. Germline loops: CDR1 ENHRY, CDR2 SYGVKD. V was pared by 0 bases and J by 6 bases, with 8 bases between. The CDR3 DNA reads TGTGCCATCAGTGAGTCTTTGAGGGCTGAAGCTTTCTTT. Translated, it gives CAISESLRAEAFF.

V is TRBV28 and J is TRBJ1-2; D is perhaps TRBD1 (6 bases). This CDR3 region has 11 residues. Germline V gene sequence: CDR1 MDHEN, CDR2 SYDVKM. Here the CDR3 reads CATGSNYGYTF. The CDR3 region has the DNA TGTGCTACAGGGTCTAACTATGGCTACACCTTC.

This clone was seen just once. The chain uses TRBV19 and TRBJ1-6; 7 bases agree with TRBD1. Germline loops: CDR1 LNHDA, CDR2 SQIVND (reference sequence). The CDR3 has 15 amino acids. J gave up 3 bases and V 6 bases, and 5 bases lay outside the gene matches. The CDR3 sequence: CASSPWDSYNSPLHF. The CDR3, as DNA: TGTGCCAGTAGCCCCTGGGACAGCTATAATTCACCCCTCCACTTT.

The chain joins TRBV28 to TRBJ2-5, with D uncertain. Germline-derived CDR1 and CDR2 are MDHEN and SYDVKM. Trimming left V 3 bases short and J 6 bases short, with 11 bases between. The CDR3 spans 13 residues. This CDR3 reads CASSLVALKTQYF. In DNA, the CDR3 is TGTGCCAGCAGTTTGGTAGCCCTGAAGACCCAGTACTTC.

The chain employs TRBV5-6 and TRBJ1-5; D gene ambiguous. V was trimmed by 3 bases and J by 2 bases, leaving 9 bases between them. Germline V CDR1 and CDR2: SGHDT, YYEEEE. The CDR3 consists of 14 residues. CDR3 loop: CASSYGLGNQPQHF. CDR3 in DNA: TGTGCCAGCAGCTACGGGTTAGGCAATCAGCCCCAGCATTTT.

V usage is TRBV20-1 and J usage is TRBJ1-6; weak D call: TRBD1 (6 bases). Deletions cut 3 bases from V and 9 bases from J, with 18 bases between. Per germline, CDR1 DFQATT and CDR2 SNEGSKA (reference sequence). There are 15 residues in the CDR3. The CDR3 region is CSASSQGRGGSPLHF. CDR3 nucleotide sequence: TGCAGTGCTAGTTCCCAGGGGAGGGGTGGTTCACCCCTCCACTTT.

V and J are TRBV5-6 and TRBJ2-1; either TRBD1 or TRBD2 may supply D (5 bases each). This CDR3 spans 14 amino acids. Germline values: CDR1 SGHDT, CDR2 YYEEEE. Trimming left V 3 bases short and J 7 bases short, with 14 bases between. CDR3 bases: TGTGCCAGCAGCTCGGCTGGGACGGTAAATGAGCAGTTCTTC. It translates to CASSSAGTVNEQFF.

The chain recombines TRBV27 with TRBJ1-4; 7 bases agree with TRBD1. Germline V gene data show CDR1 as MNHEY and CDR2 as SMNVEV (reference sequence). Unmatched junction bases numbered 6, after V lost 4 bases and J lost 10 bases. CDR3 length: 13 residues. CDR3 DNA sequence: TGTGCCAGCAGTTCGGGGACAGTGAGAAAACTGTTTTTT. Its protein product is CASSSGTVRKLFF.

In its sample, this clone was seen once. This rearrangement joins TRBV2 to TRBJ2-7; TRBD2 might be the D (5 bases). Germline CDR1 is SNHLY and CDR2 is FYNNEI. The CDR3 totals 13 residues. V lost 2 bases and J lost 6, with 11 bases in between. CDR3 nucleotide sequence: TGTGCCAGCAGTGAAAACGTCCGGGGCGAGCAGTACTTC. Translated: CASSENVRGEQYF.

The rearrangement joins TRBV18 to TRBJ1-6, with 7 bases fitting TRBD1. The CDR3 consists of 13 residues. After removal of 6 bases from V and 10 bases from J, the junction contained 6 bases not matched to a gene. The germline V gene encodes CDR1 KGHSH and CDR2 LQKENI. The CDR3: CASSGQSQSPLHF. The CDR3 DNA is TGTGCCAGCTCGGGACAGTCCCAATCACCCCTCCACTTT.

The chain combines TRBV5-1 with TRBJ2-5, with 14 bases matching TRBD2. The germline V gene encodes CDR1 SGHRS and CDR2 YFSETQ. The CDR3 extends over 15 amino acids. Trimming at V came to 5 bases and at J to 5 bases, leaving 5 bases not matched to a gene. This CDR3 reads CASSGTSGGWETQYF. DNA of the CDR3: TGCGCCAGCAGTGGGACTAGCGGGGGCTGGGAGACCCAGTACTTC.

The J gene is TRBJ1-3, the V gene TRBV28; 9 nucleotides align to TRBD1. The CDR3 spans 15 residues. The J segment lost 4 bases and the V segment lost 7 bases, leaving 8 bases of the junction unmatched. CDR1 and CDR2 (germline): MDHEN, SYDVKM. Here the CDR3 DNA reads TGTGCCAGCACCACCACGGACAGGGGAGGAAACACCATATATTTT. The encoded protein is CASTTTDRGGNTIYF.

Comments on this clone: At one of its ends the junction is not consistent with the germline gene, which may arise from a read error. This rearrangement joins TRBV2 to TRBJ1-2, with a tentative D call TRBD1 (6 bases). CDR1 and CDR2 (germline): SNHLY, FYNNEI. The CDR3 is made up of 12 amino acids. The CDR3: CASSEQGMGCTF. The CDR3 DNA reads as TGTGCCAGCAGCGAACAGGGAATGGGCTGCACCTTC.

The CDR3 bases are TGTGCCAGCAGTCAACCGGGACCGCGGTACTTC. It specifies CASSQPGPRYF. The gene calls are TRBV6-2 or TRBV6-3 and TRBJ2-7, with D perhaps assigned TRBD1 or TRBD2 (5 bases each). The CDR3 runs 11 residues. V shed 5 bases and J shed 12 bases, with 14 bases lying between them. Germline V gene sequence: CDR1 MNHEY, CDR2 SVGEGT.

The V gene is TRBV5-1, the J gene TRBJ2-3; D is perhaps TRBD1 (5 bases). V was cut by 0 bases and J by 2 bases, with 7 bases left in between. The CDR3 runs 14 residues. The germline CDR1 and CDR2 sequences are SGHRS and YFSETQ. CDR3: CASSLGQPTDTQYF. For the CDR3, the DNA is TGCGCCAGCAGCTTGGGACAGCCCACAGATACGCAGTATTTT.

The V call is TRBV27, the J call TRBJ2-5, with D possibly TRBD1 on 5 matching bases. Germline V gene data show CDR1 as MNHEY and CDR2 as SMNVEV (reference sequence). V was cut by 8 bases and J by 3 bases, with 22 bases left in between. This CDR3 contains 16 residues. CDR3 in amino acids: CASAPRQGFVEETQYF. DNA of the CDR3: TGTGCCAGCGCACCCAGGCAGGGCTTCGTTGAAGAGACCCAGTACTTC.